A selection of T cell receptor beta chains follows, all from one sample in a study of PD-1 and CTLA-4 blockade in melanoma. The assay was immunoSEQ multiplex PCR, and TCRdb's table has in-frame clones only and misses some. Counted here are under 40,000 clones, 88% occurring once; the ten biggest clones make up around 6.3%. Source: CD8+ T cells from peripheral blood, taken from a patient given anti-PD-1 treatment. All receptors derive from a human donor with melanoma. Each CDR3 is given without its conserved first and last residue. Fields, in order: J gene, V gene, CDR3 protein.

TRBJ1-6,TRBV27,ASSTYGDAAAPLH
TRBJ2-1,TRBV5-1,ASSLQGEQF
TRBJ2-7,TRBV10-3,AISESASYEQY
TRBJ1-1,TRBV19,ASSMQGRTNTEAF
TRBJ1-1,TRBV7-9,ASNVGGTGDTEAF
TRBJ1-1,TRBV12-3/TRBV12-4,ASSLGGETEAF
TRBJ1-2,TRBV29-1,SVESLDYGYT
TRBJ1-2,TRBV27,ASSLEGQGVWGYT
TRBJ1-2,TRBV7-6,ASSLEANYGYT
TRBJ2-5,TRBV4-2,ASSQEARGGAETQY
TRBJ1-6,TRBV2,ASSESGTGLSPLH
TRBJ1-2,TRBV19,ASSPYRENGYT
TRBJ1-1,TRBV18,ASSPNPGYERTEAF
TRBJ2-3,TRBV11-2,ASSSYTDRLAGGTDTQY
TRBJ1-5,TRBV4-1,ASSQERTLNQPQH